The present entry profiles one T cell receptor (beta chain) with its context. In its sample, this clone was seen a few times. Its antigen has not been determined. No clone much larger than this one lies a single base away; base qualities are absent. Cut back by 5 bases and 5 bases, the V and J ends lie 9 bases apart. The CDR3 numbers 12 residues from cysteine through phenylalanine. The kept DNA is CDR3 alone, 36 bases in frame from the first base. The germline V gene yields MDHEN for CDR1 and SYDVKM for CDR2. These data come from a study of a mutant IDH1 vaccine in newly diagnosed glioma (dated by TCRdb to the early 2020s). Regarding the study in general: Patients were given eight vaccinations, in weeks 1, 3, 5, 7, 11, 15, 19 and 23, which matched visits V03 through V10. Vaccination was initiated 4-6 weeks after radiotherapy alone, or concurrently with temozolomide cycles in the chemotherapy-containing groups. Of the roughly 31 treated patients, approximately 62% were male and approximately 40% were female, and the mean age was 40.4 years. Before enrollment, patients had received standard therapy of radiotherapy alone, temozolomide alone, or radiochemotherapy with temozolomide; most received the combination. Peripheral blood samples were drawn at six visits, namely V03 (baseline), V05, V07, V10, V12 and V13. Longitudinal TCRB deep sequencing was done for 25 to 30 treated patients, wherever samples were available for exploratory analyses. What the authors observed across the whole study: Changes in the top peripheral T cell clonotypes picked up by TCRB sequencing did not appear to be linked to pseudoprogression. Vaccine-induced immune responses across multiple MHC alleles were detected in 85% to 95% of patients. According to the authors, sample limitations meant that analyses of patient blood samples could not be reproduced. Selection of PBMC samples for TCRB deep sequencing was based on availability.

The sample's time point label, decoded: week 5, during vaccination. Each vaccine dose, consisting of 300 ug of a 20-mer mutant IDH1 peptide in Montanide, was administered subcutaneously with topical imiquimod. Newly diagnosed WHO grade 3 or 4 IDH1-mutant astrocytomas showing loss of nuclear ATRX were present in the donors. The samples were drawn from NOA16, a multicentre, single-arm, open-label phase I trial in Germany that tested a mutant IDH1 peptide vaccine in humans for the first time. Genomic DNA for TCRB sequencing was extracted from EDTA blood using the DNeasy Blood and Tissue Kit. The library came from the immunoSEQ multiplex PCR assay. Rearranged TCR beta chain sequences were amplified using the hsTCRB Kit according to the manufacturer's protocol. Sequencing of TCRB libraries was carried out on an Illumina MiSeq. The paper's data handling went like this. The kit vendor's proprietary platform handled demultiplexing, trimming and gene mapping. TCRdb took over this immuneACCESS table, retaining in-frame rearrangements with V and J assigned. Such tables are incomplete; in checked studies, under half of the missing clones stem from an unresolved V gene, and the remainder is unexplained. V and J calls and clone size are copied from that table; D and trimming were computed from the DNA. In this sample the table shows around 35,000 clones, 70% to 85% of which occur a single time. Of the sample, more than 20% is held by the ten largest clones.

The rearranged segments are TRBV28 and TRBJ1-1; no D gene call is confident. The specimen comprised PBMCs, sampled from a glioma patient whose treatment included an IDH1 peptide vaccine. This clonotype originated in a young man with glioma. The nucleotide sequence is TGTGCCAGCAGTGGAGCGACAACTGAAGCTTTCTTT. It translates as CASSGATTEAFF.